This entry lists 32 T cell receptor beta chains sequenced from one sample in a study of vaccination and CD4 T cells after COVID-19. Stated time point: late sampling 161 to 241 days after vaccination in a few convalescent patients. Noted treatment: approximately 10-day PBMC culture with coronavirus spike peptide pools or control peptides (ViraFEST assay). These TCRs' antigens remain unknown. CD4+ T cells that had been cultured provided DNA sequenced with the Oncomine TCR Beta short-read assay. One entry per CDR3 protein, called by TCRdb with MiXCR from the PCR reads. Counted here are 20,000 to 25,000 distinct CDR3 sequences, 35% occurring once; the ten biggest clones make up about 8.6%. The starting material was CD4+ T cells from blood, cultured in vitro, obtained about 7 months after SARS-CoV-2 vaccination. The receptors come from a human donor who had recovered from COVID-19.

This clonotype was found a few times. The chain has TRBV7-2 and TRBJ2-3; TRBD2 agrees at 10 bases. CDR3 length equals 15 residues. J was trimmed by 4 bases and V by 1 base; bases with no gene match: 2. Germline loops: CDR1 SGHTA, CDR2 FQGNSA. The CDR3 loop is CASSLELAGADTQYF. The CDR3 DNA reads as TGTGCCAGCAGCTTAGAGCTAGCGGGAGCAGATACGCAGTATTTT.

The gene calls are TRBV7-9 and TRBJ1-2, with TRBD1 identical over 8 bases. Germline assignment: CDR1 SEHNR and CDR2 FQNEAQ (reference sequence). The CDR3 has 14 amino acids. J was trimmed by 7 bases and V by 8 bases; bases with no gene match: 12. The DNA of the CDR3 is TGTGCCAGCCAATCGGGGCAGGGGGCAGTTGGCTACACCTTC. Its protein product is CASQSGQGAVGYTF. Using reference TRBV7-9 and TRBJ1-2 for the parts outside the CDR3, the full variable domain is DTGVSQNPRHKITKRGQNVTFRCDPISEHNRLYWYRQTLGQGPEFLTYFQNEAQLEKSRLLSDRFSAERPKGSFSTLEIQRTEQGDSAMYLCASQSGQGAVGYTFGSGTRLTVV.

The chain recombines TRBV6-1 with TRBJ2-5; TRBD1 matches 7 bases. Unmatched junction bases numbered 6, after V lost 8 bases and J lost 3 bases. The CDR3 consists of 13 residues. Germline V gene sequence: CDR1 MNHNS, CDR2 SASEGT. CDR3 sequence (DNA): TGTGCCAGCGAAACAGGGGTGGAAGAGACCCAGTACTTC. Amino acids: CASETGVEETQYF.

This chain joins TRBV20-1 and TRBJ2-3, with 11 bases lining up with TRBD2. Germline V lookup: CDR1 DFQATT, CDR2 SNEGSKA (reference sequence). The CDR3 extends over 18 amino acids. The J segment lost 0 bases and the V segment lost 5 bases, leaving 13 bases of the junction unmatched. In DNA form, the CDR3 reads TGCAGTGCTTCGTCCCCATACGGGACTAGCGGAAGCACAGATACGCAGTATTTT. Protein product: CSASSPYGTSGSTDTQYF.

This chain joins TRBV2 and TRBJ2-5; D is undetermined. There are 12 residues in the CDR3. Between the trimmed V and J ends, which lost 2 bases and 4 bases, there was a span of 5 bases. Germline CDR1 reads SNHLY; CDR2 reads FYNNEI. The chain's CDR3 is CASSEIGETQYF. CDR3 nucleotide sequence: TGTGCCAGCAGTGAAATAGGAGAGACCCAGTACTTC.

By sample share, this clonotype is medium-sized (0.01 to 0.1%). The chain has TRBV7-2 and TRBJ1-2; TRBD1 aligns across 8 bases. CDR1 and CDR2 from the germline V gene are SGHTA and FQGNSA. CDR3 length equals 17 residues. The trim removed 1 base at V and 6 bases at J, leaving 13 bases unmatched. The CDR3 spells CASSLGTGKSPGDGYTF. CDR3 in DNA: TGTGCCAGCAGCTTAGGGACAGGGAAGTCGCCGGGGGATGGCTACACCTTC.

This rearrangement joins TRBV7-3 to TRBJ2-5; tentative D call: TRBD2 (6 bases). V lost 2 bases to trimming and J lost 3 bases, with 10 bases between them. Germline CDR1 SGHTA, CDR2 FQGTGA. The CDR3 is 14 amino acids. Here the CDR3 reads CASSLWGEEETQYF. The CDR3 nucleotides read TGTGCCAGCAGCTTATGGGGGGAGGAAGAGACCCAGTACTTC.

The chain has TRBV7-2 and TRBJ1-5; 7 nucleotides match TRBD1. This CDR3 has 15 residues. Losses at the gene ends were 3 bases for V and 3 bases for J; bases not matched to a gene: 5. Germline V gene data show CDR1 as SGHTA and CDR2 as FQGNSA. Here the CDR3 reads CASSLGQSINQPQHF. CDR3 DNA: TGTGCCAGCAGCTTGGGACAGTCAATCAATCAGCCCCAGCATTTT.

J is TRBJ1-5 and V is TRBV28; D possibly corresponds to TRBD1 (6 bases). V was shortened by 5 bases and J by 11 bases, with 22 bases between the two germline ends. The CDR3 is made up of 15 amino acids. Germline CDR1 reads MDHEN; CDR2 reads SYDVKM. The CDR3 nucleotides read TGTGCCAGCAGTCCGACGGGACACAGCGGGATAGCCCAGCATTTT. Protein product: CASSPTGHSGIAQHF. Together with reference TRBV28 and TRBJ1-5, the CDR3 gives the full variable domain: DVKVTQSSRYLVKRTGEKVFLECVQDMDHENMFWYRQDPGLGLRLIYFSYDVKMKEKGDIPEGYSVSREKKERFSLILESASTNQTSMYLCASSPTGHSGIAQHFGDGTRLSIL.

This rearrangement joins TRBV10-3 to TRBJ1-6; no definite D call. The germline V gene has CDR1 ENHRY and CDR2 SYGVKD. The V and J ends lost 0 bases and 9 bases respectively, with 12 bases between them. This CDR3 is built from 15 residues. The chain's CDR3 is CAISESPGSASPLHF. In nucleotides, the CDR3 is TGTGCCATCAGTGAGTCACCGGGATCGGCTTCACCCCTCCACTTT.

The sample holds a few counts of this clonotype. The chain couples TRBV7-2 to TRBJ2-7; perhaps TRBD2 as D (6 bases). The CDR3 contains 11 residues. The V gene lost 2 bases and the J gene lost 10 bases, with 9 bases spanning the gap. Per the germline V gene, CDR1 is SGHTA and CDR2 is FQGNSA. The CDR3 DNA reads TGTGCCAGCAGCTTACGCGGGGACCAGTACTTC. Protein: CASSLRGDQYF.

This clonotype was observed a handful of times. CDR3: CATSRPVGEQYF. CDR3 nucleotide sequence: TGTGCCACCAGCAGACCGGTCGGCGAGCAGTACTTC. This sequence joins TRBV15 and TRBJ2-7; no reliable D call. V was clipped by 2 bases and J by 6 bases, with 8 bases between them. Germline values: CDR1 LNHNV, CDR2 YYDKDF (reference sequence). The CDR3 length is 12 residues.

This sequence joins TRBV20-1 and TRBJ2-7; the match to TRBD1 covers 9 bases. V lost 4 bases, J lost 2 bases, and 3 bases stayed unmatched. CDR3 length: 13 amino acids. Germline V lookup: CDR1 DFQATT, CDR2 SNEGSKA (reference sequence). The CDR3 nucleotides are TGCAGTGCTAAGGGACAGGGTCCCTACGAGCAGTACTTC. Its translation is CSAKGQGPYEQYF.

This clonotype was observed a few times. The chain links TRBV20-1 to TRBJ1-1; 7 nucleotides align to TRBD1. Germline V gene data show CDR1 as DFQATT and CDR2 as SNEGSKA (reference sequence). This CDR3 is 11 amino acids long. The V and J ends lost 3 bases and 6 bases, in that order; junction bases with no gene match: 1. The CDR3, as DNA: TGCAGTGCTAGGCAGGGGGCTGAAGCTTTCTTT. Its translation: CSARQGAEAFF.

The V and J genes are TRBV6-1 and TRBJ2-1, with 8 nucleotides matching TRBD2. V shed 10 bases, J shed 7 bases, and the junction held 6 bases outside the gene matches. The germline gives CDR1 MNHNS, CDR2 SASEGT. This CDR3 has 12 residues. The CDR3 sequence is CATLPGGNEQFF. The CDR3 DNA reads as TGTGCCACCCTTCCGGGGGGGAATGAGCAGTTCTTC.

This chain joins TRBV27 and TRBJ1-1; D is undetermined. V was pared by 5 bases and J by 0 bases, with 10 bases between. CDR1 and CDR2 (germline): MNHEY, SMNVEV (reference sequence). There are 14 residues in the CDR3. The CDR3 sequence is CASSHRGLNTEAFF. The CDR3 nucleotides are TGTGCCAGCAGTCATCGGGGATTGAACACTGAAGCTTTCTTT.

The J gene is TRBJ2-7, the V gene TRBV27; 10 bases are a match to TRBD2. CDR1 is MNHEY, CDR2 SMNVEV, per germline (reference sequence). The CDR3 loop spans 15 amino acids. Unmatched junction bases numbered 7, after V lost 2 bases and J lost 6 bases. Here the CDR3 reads CASSLREGLATEQYF. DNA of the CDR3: TGTGCCAGCAGTTTACGCGAGGGACTAGCGACCGAGCAGTACTTC.

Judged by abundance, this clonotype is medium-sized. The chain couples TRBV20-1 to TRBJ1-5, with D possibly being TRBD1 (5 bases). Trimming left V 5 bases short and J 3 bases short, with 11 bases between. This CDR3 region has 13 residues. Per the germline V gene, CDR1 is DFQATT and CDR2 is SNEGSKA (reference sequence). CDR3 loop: CSAPRGYNQPQHF. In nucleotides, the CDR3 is TGCAGTGCTCCTCGGGGCTACAATCAGCCCCAGCATTTT.

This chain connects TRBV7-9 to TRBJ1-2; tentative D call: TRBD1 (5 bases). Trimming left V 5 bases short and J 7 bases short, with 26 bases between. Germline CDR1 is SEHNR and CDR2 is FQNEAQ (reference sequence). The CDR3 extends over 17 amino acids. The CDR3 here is CASSPGRDSILSGGYTF. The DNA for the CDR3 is TGTGCCAGCAGCCCCGGGAGGGACTCCATTCTTTCTGGTGGCTACACCTTC. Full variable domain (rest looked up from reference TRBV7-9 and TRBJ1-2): DTGVSQNPRHKITKRGQNVTFRCDPISEHNRLYWYRQTLGQGPEFLTYFQNEAQLEKSRLLSDRFSAERPKGSFSTLEIQRTEQGDSAMYLCASSPGRDSILSGGYTFGSGTRLTVV.

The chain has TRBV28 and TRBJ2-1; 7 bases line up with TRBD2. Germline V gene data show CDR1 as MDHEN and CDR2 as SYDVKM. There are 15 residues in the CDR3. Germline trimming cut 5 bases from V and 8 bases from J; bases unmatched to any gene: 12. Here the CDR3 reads CASSAMWRESDEQFF. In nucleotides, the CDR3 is TGTGCCAGCAGTGCCATGTGGCGGGAGAGTGATGAGCAGTTCTTC.

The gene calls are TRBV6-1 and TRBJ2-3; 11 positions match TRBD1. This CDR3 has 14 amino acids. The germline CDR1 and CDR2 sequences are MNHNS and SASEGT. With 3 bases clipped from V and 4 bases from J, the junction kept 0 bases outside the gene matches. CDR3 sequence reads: CASSEGQGADTQYF. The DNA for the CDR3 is TGTGCCAGCAGTGAGGGACAGGGGGCAGATACGCAGTATTTT.

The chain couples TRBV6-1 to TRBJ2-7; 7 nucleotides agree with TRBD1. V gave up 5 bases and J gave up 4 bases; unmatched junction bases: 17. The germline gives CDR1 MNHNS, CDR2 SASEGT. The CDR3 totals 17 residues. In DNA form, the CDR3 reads TGTGCCAGCAGTCTTACAGGGGACCCGAATCCAACTTACGAGCAGTACTTC. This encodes CASSLTGDPNPTYEQYF.

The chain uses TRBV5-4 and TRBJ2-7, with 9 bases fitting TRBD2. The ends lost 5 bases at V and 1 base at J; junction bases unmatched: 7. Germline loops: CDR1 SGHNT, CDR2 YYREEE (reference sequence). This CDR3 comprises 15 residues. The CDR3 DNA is TGTGCCAGCAGGCCCGTTAGCGGGGGATCCTACGAGCAGTACTTC. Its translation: CASRPVSGGSYEQYF.

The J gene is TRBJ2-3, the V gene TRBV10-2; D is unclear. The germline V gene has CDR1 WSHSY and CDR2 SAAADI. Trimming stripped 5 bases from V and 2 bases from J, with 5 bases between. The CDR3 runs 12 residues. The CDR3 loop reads CASSPFTDTQYF. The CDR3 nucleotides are TGCGCCAGCAGTCCATTCACAGATACGCAGTATTTT.

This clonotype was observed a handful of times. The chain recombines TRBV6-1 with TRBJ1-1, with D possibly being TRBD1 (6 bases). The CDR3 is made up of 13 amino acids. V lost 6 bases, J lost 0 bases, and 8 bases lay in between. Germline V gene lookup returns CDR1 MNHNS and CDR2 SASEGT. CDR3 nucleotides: TGTGCCAGCAGCAGGGGAATGAACACTGAAGCTTTCTTT. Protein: CASSRGMNTEAFF.

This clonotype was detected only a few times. CDR3: CSARILSRTHYEQYF. CDR3 coding DNA: TGCAGTGCTAGAATCCTCAGCCGGACCCACTACGAGCAGTACTTC. The V call is TRBV20-1, the J call TRBJ2-7; D uncertain. CDR3 size: 15 residues. The V gene lost 2 bases and the J gene lost 3 bases, with 17 bases spanning the gap. The germline V gene encodes CDR1 DFQATT and CDR2 SNEGSKA (reference sequence).

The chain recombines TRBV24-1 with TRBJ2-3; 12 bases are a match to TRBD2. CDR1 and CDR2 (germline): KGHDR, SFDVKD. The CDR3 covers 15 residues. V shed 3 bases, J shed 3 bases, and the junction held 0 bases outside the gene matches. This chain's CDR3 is CATSDTSGRTDTQYF. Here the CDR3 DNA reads TGTGCCACCAGTGATACTAGCGGGAGGACAGATACGCAGTATTTT.

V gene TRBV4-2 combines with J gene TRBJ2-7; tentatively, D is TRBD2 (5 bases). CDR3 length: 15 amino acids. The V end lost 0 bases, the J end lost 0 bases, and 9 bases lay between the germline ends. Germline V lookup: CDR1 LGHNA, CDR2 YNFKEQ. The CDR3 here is CASSQELASSYEQYF. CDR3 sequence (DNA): TGTGCCAGCAGCCAAGAGCTAGCCTCCTCCTACGAGCAGTACTTC.

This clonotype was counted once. The CDR3 DNA reads TGCAGTGCTAGACCGACAGGCCGGCGAAACGAGCAGTACTTC. This translates into CSARPTGRRNEQYF. The chain has TRBV20-1 and TRBJ2-7, with D possibly being TRBD1 (6 bases). The germline gives CDR1 DFQATT, CDR2 SNEGSKA (reference sequence). V was shortened by 2 bases and J by 5 bases, with 16 bases between the two germline ends. This CDR3 comprises 14 residues.

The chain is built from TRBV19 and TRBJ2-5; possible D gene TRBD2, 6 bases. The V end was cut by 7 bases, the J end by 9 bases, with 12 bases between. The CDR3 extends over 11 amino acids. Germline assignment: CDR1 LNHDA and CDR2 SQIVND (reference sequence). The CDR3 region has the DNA TGTGCCAGTACGAATGGGAGGTCCCAGTACTTC. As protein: CASTNGRSQYF. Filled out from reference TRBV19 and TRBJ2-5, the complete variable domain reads DGGITQSPKYLFRKEGQNVTLSCEQNLNHDAMYWYRQDPGQGLRLIYYSQIVNDFQKGDIAEGYSVSREKKESFPLTVTSAQKNPTAFYLCASTNGRSQYFGPGTRLLVL.

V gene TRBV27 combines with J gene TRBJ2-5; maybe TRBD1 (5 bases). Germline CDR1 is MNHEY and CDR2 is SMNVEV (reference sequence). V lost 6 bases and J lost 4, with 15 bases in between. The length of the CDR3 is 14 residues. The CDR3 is CASRFQGGRETQYF. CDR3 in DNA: TGTGCCAGCAGATTTCAGGGTGGTCGAGAGACCCAGTACTTC.

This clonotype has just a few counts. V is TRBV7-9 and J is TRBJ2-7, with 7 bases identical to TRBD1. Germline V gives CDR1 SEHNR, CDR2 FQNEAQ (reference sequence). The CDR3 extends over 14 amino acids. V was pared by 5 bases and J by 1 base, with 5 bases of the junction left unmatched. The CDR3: CASSLRDRSYEQYF. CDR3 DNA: TGTGCCAGCAGCCTCCGGGACAGATCCTACGAGCAGTACTTC.